The clone carrying this TCR beta chain was found many times. The target antigen is unknown. Trimming cost V 1 base and J 4 bases; bases outside gene matches: 6. This CDR3 is built from 17 residues. Looked up from germline, CDR1 is SNHLY and CDR2 is FYNNEI. The data belong to a study of Graves' ophthalmopathy and Graves' hyperthyroidism. The study's findings and limits: It was with 70.59% sensitivity and under 85% specificity that the model predicted ophthalmopathy progression. Among expanded thyroid clonotypes above 0.001 frequency, most also occurred in blood. Ophthalmopathy versus stable hyperthyroidism: 13-signature model gave under 90% sensitivity, 81.08% specificity.

The authors isolated PBMCs from around 10 ml of fresh peripheral blood. From RNA, the CDR3 regions of TCR beta chains were amplified and sequenced. First-round RT-PCR employed HTBI primers, with a second-round multiplex PCR after it. Each CDR3 protein is one row after TCRdb ran MiXCR on the multiplex PCR reads. The sample has roughly 500,000 distinct CDR3 sequences, around 14% seen once. The receptor comes from a woman under 40 with Graves' ophthalmopathy. The V and J genes are TRBV2 and TRBJ2-2, with 10 positions matching TRBD2. Sequences were obtained from blood. CDR3: CASSEGRLAGVTGELFF. For the CDR3, the DNA is TGTGCCAGCAGTGAAGGAAGGCTAGCGGGAGTCACCGGGGAGCTGTTTTTT.